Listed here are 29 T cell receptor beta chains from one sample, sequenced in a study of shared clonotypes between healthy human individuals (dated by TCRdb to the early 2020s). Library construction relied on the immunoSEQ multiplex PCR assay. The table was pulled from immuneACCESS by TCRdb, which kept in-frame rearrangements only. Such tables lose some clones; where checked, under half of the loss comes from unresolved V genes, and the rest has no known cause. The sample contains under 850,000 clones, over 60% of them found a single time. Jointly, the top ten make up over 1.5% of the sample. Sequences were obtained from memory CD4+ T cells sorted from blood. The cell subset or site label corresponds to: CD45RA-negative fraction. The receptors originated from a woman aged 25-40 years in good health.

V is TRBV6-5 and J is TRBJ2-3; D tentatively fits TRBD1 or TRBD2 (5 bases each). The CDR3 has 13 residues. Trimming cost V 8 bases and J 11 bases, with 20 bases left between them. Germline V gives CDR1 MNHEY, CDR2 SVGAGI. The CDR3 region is CASRPHEGLLQYF. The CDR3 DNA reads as TGTGCCAGCCGTCCCCATGAGGGGCTGCTGCAGTATTTT.

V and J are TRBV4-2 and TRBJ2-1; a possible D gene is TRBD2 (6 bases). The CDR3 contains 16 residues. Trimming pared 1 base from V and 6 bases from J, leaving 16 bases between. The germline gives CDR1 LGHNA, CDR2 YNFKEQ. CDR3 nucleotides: TGTGCCAGCAGCCAAGTTGAACTAGCCCCCAGCAATGAGCAGTTCTTC. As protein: CASSQVELAPSNEQFF.

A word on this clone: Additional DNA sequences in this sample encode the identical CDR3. The CDR3: CASSLGGLAGVETQYF. CDR3 nucleotides: TGTGCCAGCAGCTTGGGGGGACTAGCGGGAGTAGAGACCCAGTACTTC. V is TRBV7-2 and J is TRBJ2-5; 14 bases map to TRBD2. The CDR3 totals 16 residues. CDR1 is SGHTA, CDR2 FQGNSA, per germline. The J segment lost 4 bases and the V segment lost 3 bases, leaving 4 bases of the junction unmatched.

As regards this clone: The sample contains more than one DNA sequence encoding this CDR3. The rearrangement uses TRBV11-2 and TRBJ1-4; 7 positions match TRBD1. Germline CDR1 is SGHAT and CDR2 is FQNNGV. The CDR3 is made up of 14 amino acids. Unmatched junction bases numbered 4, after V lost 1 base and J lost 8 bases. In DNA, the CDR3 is TGTGCCAGCAGCTTAGGACAGGGCGGAGAAAAACTGTTTTTT. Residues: CASSLGQGGEKLFF.

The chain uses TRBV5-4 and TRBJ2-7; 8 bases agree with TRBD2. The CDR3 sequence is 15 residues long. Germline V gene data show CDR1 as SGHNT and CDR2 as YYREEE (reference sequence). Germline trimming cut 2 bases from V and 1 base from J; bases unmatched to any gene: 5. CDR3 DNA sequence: TGTGCCAGCAGCTTATCCAGCGGGAGTTCCTACGAGCAGTACTTC. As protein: CASSLSSGSSYEQYF.

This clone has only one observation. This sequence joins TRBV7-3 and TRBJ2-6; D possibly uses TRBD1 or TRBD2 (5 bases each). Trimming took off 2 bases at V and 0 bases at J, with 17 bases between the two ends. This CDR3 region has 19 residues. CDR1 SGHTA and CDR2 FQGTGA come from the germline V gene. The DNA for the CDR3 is TGTGCCAGCAGCTTAGTTCAAGCCGGGACGGACTCTGGGGCCAACGTCCTGACTTTC. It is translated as CASSLVQAGTDSGANVLTF.

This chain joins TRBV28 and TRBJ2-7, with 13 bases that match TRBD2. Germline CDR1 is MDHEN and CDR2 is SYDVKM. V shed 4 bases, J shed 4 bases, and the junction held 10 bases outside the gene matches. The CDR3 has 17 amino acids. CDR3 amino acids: CASSYPRRTSGGYEQYF. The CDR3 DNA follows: TGTGCCAGCAGTTACCCCCGTCGGACTAGCGGGGGATACGAGCAGTACTTC.

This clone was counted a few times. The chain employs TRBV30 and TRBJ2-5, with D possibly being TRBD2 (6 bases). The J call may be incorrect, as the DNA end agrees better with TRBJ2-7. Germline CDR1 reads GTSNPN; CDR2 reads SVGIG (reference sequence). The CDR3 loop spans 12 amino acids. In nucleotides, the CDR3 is TGTGCCTGGGGGAGGCAGTCCTACGAGCAGTACTTC. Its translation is CAWGRQSYEQYF.

CDR3 coding DNA: TGTGCCAGTAGTATTGCGGTGACCTATGGCTACACCTTC. Protein sequence: CASSIAVTYGYTF. The genes are TRBV19 and TRBJ1-2; D not certain. Germline CDR1 and CDR2: LNHDA and SQIVND (reference sequence). V lost 3 bases, J lost 4 bases, and 9 bases lay in between. The CDR3 length is 13 residues.

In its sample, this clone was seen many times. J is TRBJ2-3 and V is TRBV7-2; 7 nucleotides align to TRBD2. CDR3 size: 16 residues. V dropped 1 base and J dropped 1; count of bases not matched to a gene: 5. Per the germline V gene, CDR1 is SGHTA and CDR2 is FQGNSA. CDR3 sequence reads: CASSLGPLAGTDTQYF. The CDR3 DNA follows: TGTGCCAGCAGCTTAGGTCCGCTAGCGGGCACAGATACGCAGTATTTT.

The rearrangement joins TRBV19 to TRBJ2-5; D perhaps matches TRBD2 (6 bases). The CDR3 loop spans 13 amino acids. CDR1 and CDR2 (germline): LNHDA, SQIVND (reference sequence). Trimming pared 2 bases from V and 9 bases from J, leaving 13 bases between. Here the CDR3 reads CASSITQERAQYF. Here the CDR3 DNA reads TGTGCCAGTAGTATAACTCAGGAGCGGGCCCAGTACTTC.

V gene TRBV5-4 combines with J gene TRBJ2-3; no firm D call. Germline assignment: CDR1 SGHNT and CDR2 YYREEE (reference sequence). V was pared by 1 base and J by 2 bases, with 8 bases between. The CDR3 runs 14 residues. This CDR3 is CASSLRSDTDTQYF. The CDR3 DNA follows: TGTGCCAGCAGCTTGAGGAGCGACACAGATACGCAGTATTTT.

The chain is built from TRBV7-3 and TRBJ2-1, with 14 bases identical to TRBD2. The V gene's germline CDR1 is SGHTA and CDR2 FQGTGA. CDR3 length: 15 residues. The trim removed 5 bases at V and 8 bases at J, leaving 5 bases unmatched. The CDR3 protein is CASSPGLAGVYEQFF. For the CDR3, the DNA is TGTGCCAGCAGCCCGGGACTAGCGGGAGTGTATGAGCAGTTCTTC.

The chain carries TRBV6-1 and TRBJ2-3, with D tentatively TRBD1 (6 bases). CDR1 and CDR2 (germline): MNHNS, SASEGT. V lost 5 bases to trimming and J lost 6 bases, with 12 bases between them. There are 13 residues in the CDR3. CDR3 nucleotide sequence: TGTGCCAGCAGTTCCCAGGGGACGGATACGCAGTATTTT. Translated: CASSSQGTDTQYF.

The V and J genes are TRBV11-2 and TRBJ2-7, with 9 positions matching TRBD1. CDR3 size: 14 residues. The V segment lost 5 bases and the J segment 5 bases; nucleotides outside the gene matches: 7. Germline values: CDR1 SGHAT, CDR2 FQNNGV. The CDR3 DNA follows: TGTGCCAGCAGCAAGAGACAGGGGGGCGACGAGCAGTACTTC. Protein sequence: CASSKRQGGDEQYF.

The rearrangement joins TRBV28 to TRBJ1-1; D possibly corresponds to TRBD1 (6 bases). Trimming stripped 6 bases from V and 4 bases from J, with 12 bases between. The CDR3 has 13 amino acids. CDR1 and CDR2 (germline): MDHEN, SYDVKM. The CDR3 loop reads CASRVGAVTEAFF. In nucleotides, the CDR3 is TGTGCCAGCAGGGTGGGGGCGGTCACTGAAGCTTTCTTT.

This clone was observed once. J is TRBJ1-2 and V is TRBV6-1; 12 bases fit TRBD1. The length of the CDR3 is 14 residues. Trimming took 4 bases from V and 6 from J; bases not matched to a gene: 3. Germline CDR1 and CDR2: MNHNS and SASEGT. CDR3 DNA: TGTGCCAGCAGTGGGGACAGGGGGCTAAATGGCTACACCTTC. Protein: CASSGDRGLNGYTF.

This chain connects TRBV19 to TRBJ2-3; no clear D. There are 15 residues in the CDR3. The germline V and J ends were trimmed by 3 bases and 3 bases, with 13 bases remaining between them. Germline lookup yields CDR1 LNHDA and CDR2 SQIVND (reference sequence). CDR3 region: CASSILRASTDTQYF. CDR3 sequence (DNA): TGTGCCAGTAGTATTCTCCGGGCTAGTACAGATACGCAGTATTTT.

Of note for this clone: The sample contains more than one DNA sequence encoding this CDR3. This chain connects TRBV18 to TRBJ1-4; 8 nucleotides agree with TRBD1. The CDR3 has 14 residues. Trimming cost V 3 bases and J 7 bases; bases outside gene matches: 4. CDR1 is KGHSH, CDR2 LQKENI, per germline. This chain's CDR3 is CASSPGQGSEKLFF. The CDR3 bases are TGTGCCAGCTCACCCGGACAGGGTAGTGAAAAACTGTTTTTT.

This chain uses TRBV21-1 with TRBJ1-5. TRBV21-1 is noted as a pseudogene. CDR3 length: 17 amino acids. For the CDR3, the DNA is TGTGCCAGCAGCAAAACTGGCCATCGGGGGTTCGATCAGCCCCAGCATTTT. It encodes CASSKTGHRGFDQPQHF.

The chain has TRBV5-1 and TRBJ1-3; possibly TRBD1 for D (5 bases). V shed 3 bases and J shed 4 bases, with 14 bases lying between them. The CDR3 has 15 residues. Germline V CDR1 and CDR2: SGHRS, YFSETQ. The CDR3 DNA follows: TGCGCCAGCAGCTCCTCAGGGTCACGGGGAAACACCATATATTTT. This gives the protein CASSSSGSRGNTIYF.

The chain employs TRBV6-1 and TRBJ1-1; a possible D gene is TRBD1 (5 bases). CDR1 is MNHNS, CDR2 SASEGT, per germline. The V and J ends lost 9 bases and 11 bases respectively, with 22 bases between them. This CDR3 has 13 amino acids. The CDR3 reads CASGSSEMEGAFF. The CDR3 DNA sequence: TGTGCCAGTGGGAGTTCAGAGATGGAGGGGGCTTTCTTT.

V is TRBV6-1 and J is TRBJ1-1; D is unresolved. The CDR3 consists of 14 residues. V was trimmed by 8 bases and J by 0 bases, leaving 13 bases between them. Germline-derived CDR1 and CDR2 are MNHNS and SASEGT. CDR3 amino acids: CASHGEVLNTEAFF. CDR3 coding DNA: TGTGCCAGCCACGGGGAAGTACTGAACACTGAAGCTTTCTTT.

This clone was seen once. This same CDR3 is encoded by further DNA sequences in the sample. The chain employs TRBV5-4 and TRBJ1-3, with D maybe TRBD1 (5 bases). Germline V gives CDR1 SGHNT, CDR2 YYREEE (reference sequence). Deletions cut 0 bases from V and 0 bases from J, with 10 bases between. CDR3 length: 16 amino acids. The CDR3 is CASSLGGGTSGNTIYF. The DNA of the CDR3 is TGTGCCAGCAGCTTGGGTGGGGGAACCTCTGGAAACACCATATATTTT.

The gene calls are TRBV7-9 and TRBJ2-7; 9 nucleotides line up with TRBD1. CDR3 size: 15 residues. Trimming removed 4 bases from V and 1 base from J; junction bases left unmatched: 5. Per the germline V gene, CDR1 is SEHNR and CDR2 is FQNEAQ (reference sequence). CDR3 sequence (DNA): TGTGCCAGCAGCTCGGGACAGGGCAGTTCCTACGAGCAGTACTTC. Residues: CASSSGQGSSYEQYF.

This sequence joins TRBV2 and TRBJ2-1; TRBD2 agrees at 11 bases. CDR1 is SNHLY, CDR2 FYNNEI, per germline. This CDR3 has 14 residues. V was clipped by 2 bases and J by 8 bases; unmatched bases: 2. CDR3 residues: CASSELAGGDEQFF. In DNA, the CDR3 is TGTGCCAGCAGTGAACTAGCGGGAGGCGATGAGCAGTTCTTC.

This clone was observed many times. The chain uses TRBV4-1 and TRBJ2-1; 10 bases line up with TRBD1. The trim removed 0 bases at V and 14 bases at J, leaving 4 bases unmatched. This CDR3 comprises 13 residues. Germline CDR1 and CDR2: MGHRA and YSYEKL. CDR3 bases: TGCGCCAGCAGCCAAGAAGAGGACAGGGGGAAGTTCTTC. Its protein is CASSQEEDRGKFF.

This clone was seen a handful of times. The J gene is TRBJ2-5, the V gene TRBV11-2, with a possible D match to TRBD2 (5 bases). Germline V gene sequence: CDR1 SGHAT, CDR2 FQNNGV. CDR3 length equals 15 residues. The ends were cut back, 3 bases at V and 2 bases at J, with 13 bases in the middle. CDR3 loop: CASSFPRDLQETQYF. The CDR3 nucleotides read TGTGCCAGCAGCTTCCCCCGGGATCTGCAAGAGACCCAGTACTTC.

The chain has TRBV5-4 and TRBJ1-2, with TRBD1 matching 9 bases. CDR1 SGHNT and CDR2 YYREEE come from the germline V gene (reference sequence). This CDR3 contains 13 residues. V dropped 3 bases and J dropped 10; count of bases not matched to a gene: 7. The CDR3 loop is CASSYGDRVSYTF. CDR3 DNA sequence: TGTGCCAGCAGCTATGGGGACAGGGTGTCCTACACCTTC.